This T cell receptor (beta chain) is drawn from a study of vaccination effects on CD4 cells after COVID-19. Study overall: Each participant received a vaccine that was either BNT162b2 or mRNA-1273, given as two doses. Findings and limits, study-wide: Marked clonal contraction was seen in infection- and vaccine-induced clones late after vaccination.

This CDR3 is built from 12 residues. Trimming left V 6 bases short and J 8 bases short, with 13 bases between. After expansion with viral peptide pools in the ViraFEST assay, antigen-specific CD4+ T cells were sequenced. After less than 11 days in culture, the CD4+ T cells were isolated. Assay: immunoSEQ multiplex PCR; the TCRdb copy retains only in-frame clones and omits some. Among roughly 61,000 clones listed, about four fifths were seen once. Regarding this clone: Its target is not known.

The chain joins TRBV12-3 or TRBV12-4 to TRBJ1-2; D not resolved. The TCR originated in a human donor who received a COVID-19 vaccine. The specimen was CD4+ T cells from PBMCs cultured with HCoV-229E spike peptides, collected before COVID-19 vaccination. The DNA for the CDR3 is TGTGCCAGCAGAACCGACCCTAGAGGCTACACCTTC. Encoded protein: CASRTDPRGYTF.